The 30 T cell receptor beta chains below come from one sample, sequenced in a study of CXCR3-negative and CXCR3-positive naive CD8 T cells. Study-wide results and caveats: A higher hydrophobicity marked the TRB CDR3s of CXCR3-positive naive cells versus CXCR3-negative naive cells.

Through 5' RACE with UMI labels, the TRB cDNA libraries were prepared. TCRdb reworked the 5' RACE reads into one entry per CDR3 protein, no DNA. This sample's table has 140,000 to 150,000 distinct CDR3 sequences. These TCRs' antigens remain unknown. What was sequenced was naive CXCR3+ CD8+ T cells from blood. Subset of the sample: CD45RO-CCR7+CD27+CD95- naive CD8+ T cells expressing CXCR3 (TNR3+). The receptors stem from a human donor in good health. Some clones in this sample may be carry-over from other donors' samples.

The chain employs TRBV15 and TRBJ2-6; without DNA, the TCRdb call of TRBD1 cannot be checked. CDR3 size: 20 residues. Germline CDR1 and CDR2: LNHNV and YYDKDF (reference sequence). CDR3 loop: CATSSPQGAGLASGANVLTF.

The chain joins TRBV29-1 to TRBJ2-7; the TCRdb D gene call, TRBD1, has no DNA to confirm it. CDR1 SQVTM and CDR2 ANQGSEA come from the germline V gene. This CDR3 comprises 14 residues. The CDR3: CSVEGGERGYEQYF.

V usage is TRBV7-9 and J usage is TRBJ2-3. The CDR3 runs 16 residues. CDR1 and CDR2 (germline): SEHNR, FQNEAQ (reference sequence). CDR3 sequence reads: CAGYVLIAPSTDTQYF.

The chain uses TRBV29-1 and TRBJ2-2. Germline values: CDR1 SQVTM, CDR2 ANQGSEA. This CDR3 has 12 amino acids. CDR3 protein: CSVVLGGGELFF.

The J gene is TRBJ2-2, the V gene TRBV2. This CDR3 region has 12 residues. In germline, CDR1 is SNHLY, CDR2 FYNNEI. CDR3 protein: CASRQGGGELFF.

The V and J genes are TRBV28 and TRBJ2-5; TCRdb selects TRBD1, and the lack of DNA leaves this call unchecked. The CDR3 sequence is 14 residues long. Looked up from germline, CDR1 is MDHEN and CDR2 is SYDVKM. The CDR3 loop reads CASRTQASQETQYF. The entire variable domain, with the rest obtained from reference TRBV28 and TRBJ2-5, is as follows: DVKVTQSSRYLVKRTGEKVFLECVQDMDHENMFWYRQDPGLGLRLIYFSYDVKMKEKGDIPEGYSVSREKKERFSLILESASTNQTSMYLCASRTQASQETQYFGPGTRLLVL.

The genes are TRBV6-5 and TRBJ2-7; TCRdb picks TRBD2, but there is no DNA to check that call. The germline V gene encodes CDR1 MNHEY and CDR2 SVGAGI. The CDR3 spans 12 residues. Here the CDR3 reads CASSSGTGEQYF.

This chain uses TRBV6-5 with TRBJ2-3; TCRdb gives TRBD2 as the D gene, but with no DNA this cannot be confirmed. The CDR3 is 15 amino acids. Germline CDR1 reads MNHEY; CDR2 reads SVGAGI. The CDR3: CASSATGTSGVTQYF.

V usage is TRBV10-3 and J usage is TRBJ2-1. Germline values: CDR1 ENHRY, CDR2 SYGVKD. The CDR3 consists of 13 residues. The CDR3: CAISESPNNEQFF.

The CDR3 loop reads CSARGDRLDEQFF. This chain joins TRBV20-1 and TRBJ2-1; TCRdb outputs TRBD1, but without DNA this stays unchecked. Germline assignment: CDR1 DFQATT and CDR2 SNEGSKA (reference sequence). The CDR3 loop spans 13 amino acids.

The rearrangement joins TRBV7-6 to TRBJ2-1. The CDR3 extends over 16 amino acids. Germline CDR1 SGHVS, CDR2 FNYEAQ. This CDR3 is CASSTTIEGTYNEQFF.

The chain is built from TRBV7-2 and TRBJ1-1; TCRdb's D call of TRBD1 is untestable without DNA. Germline values: CDR1 SGHTA, CDR2 FQGNSA. The CDR3 loop spans 15 amino acids. CDR3 amino acids: CASSDPFDRSLEAFF.

This rearrangement joins TRBV27 to TRBJ2-1; without DNA, the TCRdb call of TRBD1 cannot be checked. This CDR3 spans 12 amino acids. CDR1 is MNHEY, CDR2 SMNVEV, per germline (reference sequence). CDR3 residues: CASSFPGGEQFF.

The rearrangement uses TRBV29-1 and TRBJ2-7; with no DNA, the TCRdb D assignment of TRBD1 cannot be verified. CDR3 size: 13 residues. Germline assignment: CDR1 SQVTM and CDR2 ANQGSEA. CDR3 loop: CSSYRRDISQQYF.

The rearrangement links TRBV29-1 to TRBJ2-5. CDR1 is SQVTM, CDR2 ANQGSEA, per germline. The length of the CDR3 is 15 residues. CDR3 sequence: CSVEGSFRVQETQYF. Complete variable domain (other parts from reference TRBV29-1 and TRBJ2-5): SAVISQKPSRDICQRGTSLTIQCQVDSQVTMMFWYRQQPGQSLTLIATANQGSEATYESGFVIDKFPISRPNLTFSTLTVSNMSPEDSSIYLCSVEGSFRVQETQYFGPGTRLLVL.

This chain links TRBV5-1 with TRBJ2-7; TCRdb proposes TRBD1, but this gene call is untestable without DNA. This CDR3 spans 15 amino acids. Germline V gives CDR1 SGHRS, CDR2 YFSETQ. The CDR3 is CASSPRWDTTHEQYF.

The chain couples TRBV27 to TRBJ1-1. Germline loops: CDR1 MNHEY, CDR2 SMNVEV (reference sequence). The length of the CDR3 is 15 residues. This CDR3 reads CASSPEPFLGTEAFF.

The chain recombines TRBV10-3 with TRBJ2-7. Germline assignment: CDR1 ENHRY and CDR2 SYGVKD. This CDR3 has 13 residues. The CDR3 loop is CAISDSDGYEQYF.

This chain joins TRBV5-4 and TRBJ2-3; the TCRdb call, TRBD1, lacks DNA for checking. Per the germline V gene, CDR1 is SGHNT and CDR2 is YYREEE (reference sequence). CDR3 length: 15 amino acids. The CDR3: CASSSLEDDTDTQYF. Complete variable domain (other parts from reference TRBV5-4 and TRBJ2-3): ETGVTQSPTHLIKTRGQQVTLRCSSQSGHNTVSWYQQALGQGPQFIFQYYREEENGRGNFPPRFSGLQFPNYSSELNVNALELDDSALYLCASSSLEDDTDTQYFGPGTRLTVL.

The chain's CDR3 is CASSLEGVDPPHF. This chain links TRBV5-1 with TRBJ1-6; with no DNA, the TCRdb D assignment of TRBD1 cannot be verified. The CDR3 is made up of 13 amino acids. Looked up from germline, CDR1 is SGHRS and CDR2 is YFSETQ.

The V gene is TRBV11-2, the J gene TRBJ2-1; with no DNA, the TCRdb D assignment of TRBD1 cannot be verified. The CDR3 contains 15 residues. Per germline, CDR1 SGHAT and CDR2 FQNNGV. CDR3 protein: CASSAGTGAYNEQFF.

V gene TRBV5-1 combines with J gene TRBJ1-1; TCRdb's assignment of TRBD1 cannot be checked, as there is no DNA. Germline lookup yields CDR1 SGHRS and CDR2 YFSETQ. The CDR3 has 15 amino acids. The CDR3: CASSLVGPMNTEAFF. Combining the CDR3 with reference TRBV5-1 and TRBJ1-1 gives the whole variable domain KAGVTQTPRYLIKTRGQQVTLSCSPISGHRSVSWYQQTPGQGLQFLFEYFSETQRNKGNFPGRFSGRQFSNSRSEMNVSTLELGDSALYLCASSLVGPMNTEAFFGQGTRLTVV.

The chain combines TRBV7-3 with TRBJ2-5. The CDR3 consists of 13 residues. From germline, CDR1 is SGHTA and CDR2 FQGTGA. Here the CDR3 reads CASSLDIGETQYF.

The chain combines TRBV7-6 with TRBJ2-5; TCRdb's assignment of TRBD1 cannot be checked, as there is no DNA. The germline V gene encodes CDR1 SGHVS and CDR2 FNYEAQ. The CDR3 is 21 amino acids. CDR3 loop: CASSLTLADSGTGFRWETQYF.

The V call is TRBV7-9, the J call TRBJ2-2; without DNA, the TCRdb call of TRBD1 cannot be checked. The germline V gene encodes CDR1 SEHNR and CDR2 FQNEAQ (reference sequence). The CDR3 runs to 19 residues. CDR3 amino acids: CASSSTQTGQGPNTGELFF.

V gene TRBV7-6 combines with J gene TRBJ2-3. This CDR3 is built from 12 residues. Germline CDR1 and CDR2: SGHVS and FNYEAQ. CDR3 in amino acids: CASSFRTDTQYF.

V usage is TRBV13 and J usage is TRBJ1-2. The CDR3 extends over 15 amino acids. Germline assignment: CDR1 PRHDT and CDR2 FYEKMQ (reference sequence). CDR3 amino acids: CASSPTGEGSYGYTF.

The chain recombines TRBV5-6 with TRBJ2-3; TCRdb's D gene call, TRBD2, goes unchecked for lack of DNA. The CDR3 extends over 13 amino acids. CDR1 and CDR2 from the germline V gene are SGHDT and YYEEEE. The CDR3 sequence is CASSFSEGDTQYF.

The chain links TRBV7-9 to TRBJ2-1; TCRdb picks TRBD2, but there is no DNA to check that call. Germline CDR1 reads SEHNR; CDR2 reads FQNEAQ (reference sequence). This CDR3 contains 12 residues. CDR3 in amino acids: CASSPPGLEQFF.

This chain uses TRBV9 with TRBJ2-1; TCRdb names TRBD1, which stays unverified in the absence of DNA. This CDR3 region has 15 residues. Germline CDR1 is SGDLS and CDR2 is YYNGEE. The chain's CDR3 is CASSVERDRDHEQFF.